Presented here are 12 T cell receptor beta chains from one specimen sequenced in a study of T cells after yellow fever vaccination. TCRdb used MiXCR to reprocess the 5' RACE reads, holding one entry per CDR3 protein. The sample holds approximately 550,000 distinct CDR3 sequences, less than 15% seen once. The sample in question was PBMCs, obtained on the day of the yellow fever booster vaccination. All receptors come from a man aged 25-40 years who received the YFV17D yellow fever vaccine.

V and J are TRBV3-1 and TRBJ2-1, with 10 bases identical to TRBD2. The V and J ends lost 1 base and 5 bases, in that order; junction bases with no gene match: 17. Germline-derived CDR1 and CDR2 are LGHDT and YNNKEL (reference sequence). CDR3 size: 20 residues. For the CDR3, the DNA is TGTGCCAGCAGCCAAGTCCTGTCAGCGGGAGGGCCCTCCCTTGACAATGAGCAGTTCTTC. The encoded protein is CASSQVLSAGGPSLDNEQFF.

This clonotype has a count of ten or more. The V gene is TRBV7-2, the J gene TRBJ2-1, with 14 bases fitting TRBD2. J gave up 7 bases and V 5 bases, and 7 bases lay outside the gene matches. The CDR3 extends over 16 amino acids. Germline-derived CDR1 and CDR2 are SGHTA and FQGNSA. This CDR3 reads CASSPGTSGSRNEQFF. The CDR3 bases are TGTGCCAGCAGCCCAGGGACTAGCGGGAGTCGGAATGAGCAGTTCTTC. The complete variable domain, with remaining parts taken from reference TRBV7-2 and TRBJ2-1, reads GAGVSQSPSNKVTEKGKDVELRCDPISGHTALYWYRQSLGQGLEFLIYFQGNSAPDKSGLPSDRFSAERTGGSVSTLTIQRTQQEDSAVYLCASSPGTSGSRNEQFFGPGTRLTVL.

The chain's CDR3 is CSAYLGPNGYTF. CDR3 nucleotides: TGCAGTGCTTATCTCGGGCCAAATGGCTACACCTTC. The V gene is TRBV20-1, the J gene TRBJ1-2; no clear D gene. CDR1 and CDR2 (germline): DFQATT, SNEGSKA (reference sequence). With 5 bases removed from V and 6 bases from J, the gap between germline ends came to 13 bases. The CDR3 consists of 12 residues.

CDR3 DNA: TGCGCCAGCAGTCACTTCTGGACTAGCGGGAGTAGTGCCGGGGAGCTGTTTTTT. Encoded protein: CASSHFWTSGSSAGELFF. J is TRBJ2-2 and V is TRBV23-1, with 13 bases identical to TRBD2. Being an ORF, TRBV23-1 has a function that is uncertain. J gave up 6 bases and V 3 bases, and 10 bases lay outside the gene matches. This CDR3 is built from 18 residues.

This chain connects TRBV12-3 or TRBV12-4 to TRBJ2-3; 7 positions match TRBD2. V gave up 8 bases and J gave up 1 base; unmatched junction bases: 18. The CDR3 has 18 residues. The CDR3 reads CASSNPTGRELGTDTQYF. CDR3 DNA sequence: TGTGCCAGCTCTAATCCGACGGGGCGGGAGCTCGGCACAGATACGCAGTATTTT.

The chain carries TRBV24-1 and TRBJ2-1; D unresolved. The germline gives CDR1 KGHDR, CDR2 SFDVKD. V was cut by 4 bases and J by 7 bases, with 10 bases left in between. This CDR3 is 13 amino acids long. The CDR3 loop reads CATSDLTLNEQFF. The CDR3 nucleotides are TGTGCCACCAGTGACTTGACACTAAATGAGCAGTTCTTC.

This chain connects TRBV15 to TRBJ2-5, with D possibly being TRBD1 (5 bases). Germline assignment: CDR1 LNHNV and CDR2 YYDKDF (reference sequence). The CDR3 totals 16 residues. The V and J ends lost 5 bases and 1 base respectively, with 17 bases between them. The CDR3 loop is CATSHRRGTVQETQYF. DNA of the CDR3: TGTGCCACCAGCCACCGAAGGGGAACGGTCCAAGAGACCCAGTACTTC.

At least ten counts were recorded for this clonotype. J is TRBJ1-5 and V is TRBV20-1, with D unclear. The CDR3 is 13 amino acids. CDR1 is DFQATT, CDR2 SNEGSKA, per germline (reference sequence). Deletions cut 6 bases from V and 6 bases from J, with 15 bases between. CDR3 nucleotide sequence: TGCAGTGCAAGTCCAGGAGTTGGTCAGCCCCAGCATTTT. This sequence encodes CSASPGVGQPQHF.

This clonotype came up a few times. V and J are TRBV4-3 and TRBJ1-2; D gene ambiguous. The CDR3 has 13 residues. The germline V gene has CDR1 LGHNA and CDR2 YSLEER. The V end lost 0 bases, the J end lost 8 bases, and 10 bases lay between the germline ends. The CDR3 DNA reads TGCGCCAGCAGCCAAGATCGAGGCACCGGCTACACCTTC. Its translation is CASSQDRGTGYTF.

The chain has TRBV7-9 and TRBJ2-1; 8 bases line up with TRBD2. Germline CDR1 SEHNR, CDR2 FQNEAQ (reference sequence). The CDR3 consists of 17 residues. V lost 6 bases to trimming and J lost 9 bases; unmatched junction nucleotides: 19. Here the CDR3 DNA reads TGTGCCAGCAGGCCCTGGGAGGGCGGGAGGTTAAAAGGTGAGCAGTTCTTC. Translated: CASRPWEGGRLKGEQFF.

This clonotype has a handful of counts. The J gene is TRBJ1-4, the V gene TRBV28, with a weak D call TRBD1 (5 bases). CDR3 length equals 14 residues. CDR1 is MDHEN and CDR2 is SYDVKM in the germline V gene. The V end lost 6 bases, the J end lost 7 bases, and 15 bases lay between the germline ends. Here the CDR3 DNA reads TGTGCCAGCAGGAGGCAGGGAATGTCTGAAAAACTGTTTTTT. Translation gives CASRRQGMSEKLFF.

CDR3 sequence (DNA): TGTGCCAGCAGCCACGCAGGGACCTACGAGCAGTACTTC. This gives the protein CASSHAGTYEQYF. V is TRBV14 and J is TRBJ2-7; possibly TRBD1 for D (5 bases). V lost 3 bases to trimming and J lost 2 bases, with 8 bases between them. The germline gives CDR1 SGHDN, CDR2 FVKESK. The CDR3 is 13 residues long.